This T cell receptor beta chain was found in a study of tumor-infiltrating lymphocytes in primary liver carcinoma. A primer in the constant region served to generate TCR beta cDNA from about 480 ng of total RNA. TCR beta libraries came from three nested multiplex PCR rounds using slightly modified ARM-PCR. Running roughly 10 cycles apiece, the first two PCR rounds relied on TRBV1-TRBV30 forward primers together with a C-beta reverse primer. TCRdb used MiXCR to reprocess the multiplex PCR reads, holding one entry per CDR3 protein. The data show some 64,000 distinct CDR3 sequences, around 69% seen once. Co-extracted RNA and DNA came from roughly 21-30 mg of unsorted bulk tissue. As to this clonotype: At one boundary the junction diverges from the germline segment, which might be a read error.

CDR3 size: 16 residues. Germline loops: CDR1 SGHAT, CDR2 FQNNGV. The TCR sequence derives from a man aged 40-55 years with primary liver carcinoma and hepatitis B virus infection. The material sequenced was liver tumor tissue from sampling region 4. The subset: tumor region T4, right-lateral pole. This chain uses TRBV11-2 with TRBJ1-1, with D possibly TRBD1 on 5 matching bases. The CDR3 region has the DNA TGCGCCAGCAGCCGAGGTATGGCAGGGATCTTCACTGAAGCTTTCTTT. Encoded protein: CASSRGMAGIFTEAFF.